This TCR beta chain was recovered during a study of a mutant IDH1 vaccine in newly diagnosed glioma. Study overall: Once 4-6 weeks had passed after radiotherapy alone, vaccination started, or it started with temozolomide cycles.

Germline V gene lookup returns CDR1 SNHLY and CDR2 FYNNEI. The CDR3 consists of 13 residues. V dropped 8 bases and J dropped 11; count of bases not matched to a gene: 12. Time point reported: week 11, during vaccination. Each dose delivered 300 ug of mutant IDH1 20-mer peptide subcutaneously with imiquimod. Repertoires were generated with immunoSEQ multiplex PCR, while TCRdb's copy carries only in-frame clones and drops some. There are about 62,000 clones in the sample; around nine tenths occur only once, and 1.5% to 2.5% lies in the top ten. Concerning this clone: Antigen specificity is unknown.

Study-level points and caveats: In around 93% of patients, immune responses induced by the vaccine occurred. Apparently unrelated to pseudoprogression were changes in the top peripheral T cell clonotypes.

The sequence came from a man aged 40-55 years with glioma. This sequence joins TRBV2 and TRBJ1-5; 7 bases map to TRBD1. The source material was PBMCs, sampled from a glioma patient whose treatment included an IDH1 peptide vaccine. DNA for the CDR3: TGTGCCAGCCTCGACAGGGCCGCCGGGGCCCAGCATTTT. This translates into CASLDRAAGAQHF. The full variable domain, completed using reference TRBV2 and TRBJ1-5, is EPEVTQTPSHQVTQMGQEVILRCVPISNHLYFYWYRQILGQKVEFLVSFYNNEISEKSEIFDDQFSVERPDGSNFTLKIRSTKLEDSAMYFCASLDRAAGAQHFGDGTRLSIL.